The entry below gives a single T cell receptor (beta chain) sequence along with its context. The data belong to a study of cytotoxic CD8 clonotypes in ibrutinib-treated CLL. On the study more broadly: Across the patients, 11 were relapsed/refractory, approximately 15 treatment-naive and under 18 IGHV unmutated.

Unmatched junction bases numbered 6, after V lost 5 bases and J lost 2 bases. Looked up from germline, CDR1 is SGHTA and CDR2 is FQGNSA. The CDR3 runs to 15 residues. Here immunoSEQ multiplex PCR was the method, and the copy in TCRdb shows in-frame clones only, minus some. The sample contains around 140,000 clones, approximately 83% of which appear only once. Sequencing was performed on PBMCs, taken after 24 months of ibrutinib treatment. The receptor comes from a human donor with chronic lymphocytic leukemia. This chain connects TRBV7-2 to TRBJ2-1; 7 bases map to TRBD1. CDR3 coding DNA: TGTGCCAGCAGCCGCGAGGGGGCCCCCTACAATGAGCAGTTCTTC. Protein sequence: CASSREGAPYNEQFF.